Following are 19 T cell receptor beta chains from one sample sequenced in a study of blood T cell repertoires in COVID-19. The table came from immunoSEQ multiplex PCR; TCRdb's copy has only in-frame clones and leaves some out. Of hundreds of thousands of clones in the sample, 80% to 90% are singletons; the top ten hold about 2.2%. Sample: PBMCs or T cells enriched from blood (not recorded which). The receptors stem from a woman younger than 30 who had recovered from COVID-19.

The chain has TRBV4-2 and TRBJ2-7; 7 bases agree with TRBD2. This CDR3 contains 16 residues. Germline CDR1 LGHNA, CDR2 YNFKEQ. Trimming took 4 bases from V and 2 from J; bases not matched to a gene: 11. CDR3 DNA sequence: TGTGCCAGCAGCCTAGGAGCGGGGCGGGAGACCTACGAGCAGTACTTC. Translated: CASSLGAGRETYEQYF.

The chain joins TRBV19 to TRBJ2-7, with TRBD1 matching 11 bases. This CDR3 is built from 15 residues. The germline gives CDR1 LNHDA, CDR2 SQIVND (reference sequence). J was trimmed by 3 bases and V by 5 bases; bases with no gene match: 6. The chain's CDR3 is CASSVQDRGLYEQYF. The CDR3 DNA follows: TGTGCCAGTAGTGTTCAGGACAGGGGGCTCTACGAGCAGTACTTC.

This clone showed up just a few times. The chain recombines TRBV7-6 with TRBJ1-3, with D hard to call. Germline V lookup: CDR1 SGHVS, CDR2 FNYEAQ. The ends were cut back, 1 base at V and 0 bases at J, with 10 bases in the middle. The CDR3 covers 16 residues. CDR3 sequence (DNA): TGTGCCAGCAGCTTAGGCCCCGGGGTCTCTGGAAACACCATATATTTT. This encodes CASSLGPGVSGNTIYF.

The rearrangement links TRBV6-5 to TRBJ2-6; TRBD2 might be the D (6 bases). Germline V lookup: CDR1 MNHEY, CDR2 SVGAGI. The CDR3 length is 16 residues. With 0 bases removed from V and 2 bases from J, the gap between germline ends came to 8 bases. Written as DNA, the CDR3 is TGTGCCAGCAGTTACTCGACGGGGGCTGGGGCCAACGTCCTGACTTTC. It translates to CASSYSTGAGANVLTF.

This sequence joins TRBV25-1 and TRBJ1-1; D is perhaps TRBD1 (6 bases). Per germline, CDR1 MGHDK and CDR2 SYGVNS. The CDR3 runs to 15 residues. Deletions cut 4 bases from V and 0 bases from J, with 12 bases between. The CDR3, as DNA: TGTGCCAGCAGTGCCGAGACAGGTATGAACACTGAAGCTTTCTTT. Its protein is CASSAETGMNTEAFF.

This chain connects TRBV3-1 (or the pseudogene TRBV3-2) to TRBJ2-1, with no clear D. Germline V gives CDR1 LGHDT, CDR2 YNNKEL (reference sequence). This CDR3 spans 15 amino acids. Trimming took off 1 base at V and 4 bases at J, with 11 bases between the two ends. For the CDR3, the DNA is TGTGCCAGCAGCCAAGCGCCCAAGGAGTACAATGAGCAGTTCTTC. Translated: CASSQAPKEYNEQFF.

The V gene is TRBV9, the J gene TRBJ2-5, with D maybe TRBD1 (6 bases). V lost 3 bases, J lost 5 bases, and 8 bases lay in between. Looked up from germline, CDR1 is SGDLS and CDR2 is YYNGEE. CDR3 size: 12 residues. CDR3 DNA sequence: TGTGCCAGCAGCGGAAGGGGGGAGACCCAGTACTTC. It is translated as CASSGRGETQYF.

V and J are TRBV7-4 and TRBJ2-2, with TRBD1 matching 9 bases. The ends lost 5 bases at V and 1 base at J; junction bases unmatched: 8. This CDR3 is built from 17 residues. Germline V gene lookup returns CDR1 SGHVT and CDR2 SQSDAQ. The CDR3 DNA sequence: TGTGCCAGCAGCCCGAGACAGGGGGTCGGGAACACCGGGGAGCTGTTTTTT. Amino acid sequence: CASSPRQGVGNTGELFF.

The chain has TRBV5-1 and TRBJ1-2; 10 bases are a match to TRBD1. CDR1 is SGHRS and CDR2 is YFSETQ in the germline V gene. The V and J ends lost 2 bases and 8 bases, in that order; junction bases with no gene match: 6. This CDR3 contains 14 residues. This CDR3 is CASSFGGQGDGYTF. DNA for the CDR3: TGCGCCAGCAGCTTTGGAGGACAGGGGGACGGCTACACCTTC.

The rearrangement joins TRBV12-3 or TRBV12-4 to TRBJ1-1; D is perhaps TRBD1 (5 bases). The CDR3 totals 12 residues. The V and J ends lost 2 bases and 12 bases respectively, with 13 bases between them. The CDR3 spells CASSLRGNSPFF. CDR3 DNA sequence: TGTGCCAGCAGTTTACGGGGGAACTCGCCTTTCTTT.

CDR3: CASSQGTGGAKLFF. The CDR3 DNA follows: TGTGCCAGCAGCCAAGGGACAGGGGGAGCAAAACTGTTTTTT. J is TRBJ1-4 and V is TRBV3-1 (or the pseudogene TRBV3-2); TRBD1 matches at 10 bases. Unmatched junction bases numbered 3, after V lost 1 base and J lost 10 bases. The CDR3 has 14 amino acids. Germline lookup yields CDR1 LGHDT and CDR2 YNNKEL (reference sequence).

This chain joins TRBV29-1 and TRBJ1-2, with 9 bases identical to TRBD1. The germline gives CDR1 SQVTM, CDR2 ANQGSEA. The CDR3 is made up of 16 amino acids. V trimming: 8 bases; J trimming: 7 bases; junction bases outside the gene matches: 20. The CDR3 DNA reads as TGCAGCCTACCCCCCGTTGGGGACAGGGCACGTTCTGGCTACACCTTC. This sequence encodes CSLPPVGDRARSGYTF.

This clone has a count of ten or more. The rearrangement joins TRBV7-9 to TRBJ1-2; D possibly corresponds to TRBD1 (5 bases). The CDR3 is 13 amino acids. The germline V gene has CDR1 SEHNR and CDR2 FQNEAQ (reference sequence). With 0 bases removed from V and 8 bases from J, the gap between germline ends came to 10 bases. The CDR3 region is CASSLAGQGGYTF. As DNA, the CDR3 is TGTGCCAGCAGCTTAGCGGGGCAAGGCGGCTACACCTTC.

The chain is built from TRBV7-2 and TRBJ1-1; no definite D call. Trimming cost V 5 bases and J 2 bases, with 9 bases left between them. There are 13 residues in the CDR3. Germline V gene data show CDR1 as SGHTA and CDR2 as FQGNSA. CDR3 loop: CASSRPLNTEAFF. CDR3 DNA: TGTGCCAGCAGCCGTCCCCTAAACACTGAAGCTTTCTTT.

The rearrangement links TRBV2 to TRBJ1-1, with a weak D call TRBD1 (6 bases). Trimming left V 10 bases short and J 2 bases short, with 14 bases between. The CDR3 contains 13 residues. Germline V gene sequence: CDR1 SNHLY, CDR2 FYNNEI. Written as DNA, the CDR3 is TGTGCCACCGCCCGGGACACAAACACTGAAGCTTTCTTT. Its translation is CATARDTNTEAFF.

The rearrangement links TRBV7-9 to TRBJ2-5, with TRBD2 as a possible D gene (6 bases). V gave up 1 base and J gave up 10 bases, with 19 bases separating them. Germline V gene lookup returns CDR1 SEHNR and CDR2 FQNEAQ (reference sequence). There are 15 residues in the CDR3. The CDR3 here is CASSLEAAYVGGQYF. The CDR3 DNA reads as TGTGCCAGCAGCTTAGAGGCAGCCTATGTGGGGGGCCAGTACTTC.

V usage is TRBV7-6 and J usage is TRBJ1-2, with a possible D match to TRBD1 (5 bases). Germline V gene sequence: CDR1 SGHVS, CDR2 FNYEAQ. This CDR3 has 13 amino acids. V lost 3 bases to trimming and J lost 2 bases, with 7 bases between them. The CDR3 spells CASSFPGNYGYTF. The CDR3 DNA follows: TGTGCCAGCAGCTTCCCAGGGAACTATGGCTACACCTTC.

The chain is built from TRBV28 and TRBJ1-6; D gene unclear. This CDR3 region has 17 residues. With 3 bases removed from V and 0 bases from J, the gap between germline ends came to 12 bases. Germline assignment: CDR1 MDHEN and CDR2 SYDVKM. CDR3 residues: CASSLPRRSSYNSPLHF. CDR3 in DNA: TGTGCCAGCAGTTTGCCTAGACGGAGCTCCTATAATTCACCCCTCCACTTT.

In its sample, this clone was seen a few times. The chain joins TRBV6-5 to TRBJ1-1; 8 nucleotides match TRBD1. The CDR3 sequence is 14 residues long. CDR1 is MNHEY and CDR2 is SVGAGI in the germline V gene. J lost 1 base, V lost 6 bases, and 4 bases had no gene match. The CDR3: CASRRGQENTEAFF. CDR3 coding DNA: TGTGCCAGCAGACGGGGACAGGAGAACACTGAAGCTTTCTTT.